Presented here are 10 T cell receptor beta chains from one specimen sequenced in a study of identical twins. TCRdb recomputed calls from the 5' RACE reads with MiXCR, one row per CDR3 protein. The sample has about 530,000 distinct CDR3 sequences, roughly 15% seen once; the top ten hold nearly 0.45%. The sample was also linked to a second study, of yellow fever vaccine responses in identical twins.

The sample consisted of CD4+ T cells sorted from blood. The receptor set was obtained from a woman under 30 in good health.

This clonotype was recorded a few times. The rearrangement uses TRBV12-3 or TRBV12-4 and TRBJ1-2; D perhaps matches TRBD1 (6 bases). The CDR3 is 14 residues long. The V gene lost 7 bases and the J gene lost 7 bases, with 19 bases spanning the gap. The CDR3 nucleotides are TGTGCCAGCACCTACTCCTCGGGGGCGGGTGGCTACACCTTC. As protein: CASTYSSGAGGYTF.

This clonotype has more than one count but fewer than ten. This chain connects TRBV12-3 or TRBV12-4 to TRBJ2-6; 8 bases are shared with TRBD1. This CDR3 comprises 17 residues. The J segment lost 3 bases and the V segment lost 5 bases, leaving 9 bases of the junction unmatched. The CDR3 DNA reads TGTGCCAGCAGTCCAAGTCAGGGGGCCATTGGGGCCAACGTCCTGACTTTC. Amino acid sequence: CASSPSQGAIGANVLTF.

On this clonotype: At one end the junction does not follow the germline gene, possibly because of a read error. This chain connects TRBV5-6 to TRBJ2-2; 9 nucleotides match TRBD2. This CDR3 region has 16 residues. Germline V lookup: CDR1 SGHDT, CDR2 YYEEEE. The CDR3 nucleotides read TGTGCCAGCAGCTTCGTCGGACTAGCGAAGACCGGGGAGCTGTTTTTT. Translated: CASSFVGLAKTGELFF. The complete variable domain, with remaining parts taken from reference TRBV5-6 and TRBJ2-2, reads DAGVTQSPTHLIKTRGQQVTLRCSPKSGHDTVSWYQQALGQGPQFIFQYYEEEERQRGNFPDRFSGHQFPNYSSELNVNALLLGDSALYLCASSFVGLAKTGELFFGEGSRLTVL.

The chain has TRBV11-1 and TRBJ2-1; TRBD2 matches 14 bases. Germline trimming cut 5 bases from V and 8 bases from J; bases unmatched to any gene: 20. This CDR3 is 20 amino acids long. CDR1 and CDR2 from the germline V gene are SGHAT and FQDESV (reference sequence). This CDR3 is CASSPLSGWGLAGEGDEQFF. The CDR3, as DNA: TGTGCCAGCAGCCCACTAAGCGGGTGGGGACTAGCGGGAGAGGGAGATGAGCAGTTCTTC. Full variable domain (missing parts from reference TRBV11-1 and TRBJ2-1): EAEVAQSPRYKITEKSQAVAFWCDPISGHATLYWYRQILGQGPELLVQFQDESVVDDSQLPKDRFSAERLKGVDSTLKIQPAELGDSAMYLCASSPLSGWGLAGEGDEQFFGPGTRLTVL.

The CDR3 loop is CASSLVAFNTGELFF. In DNA, the CDR3 is TGTGCCAGCAGCTTAGTCGCATTCAACACCGGGGAGCTGTTTTTT. V and J are TRBV7-3 and TRBJ2-2; D uncertain. Germline V lookup: CDR1 SGHTA, CDR2 FQGTGA. The CDR3 has 15 residues. V lost 2 bases, J lost 2 bases, and 9 bases lay in between.

The V gene is TRBV13, the J gene TRBJ2-4; weak D call: TRBD2 (5 bases). This CDR3 region has 14 residues. Germline lookup yields CDR1 PRHDT and CDR2 FYEKMQ (reference sequence). V lost 5 bases and J lost 5, with 13 bases in between. The CDR3 sequence: CASSPRGSENIQYF. DNA for the CDR3: TGTGCCAGCAGCCCTCGGGGATCCGAAAACATTCAGTACTTC.

This clonotype was counted between two and nine times. V gene TRBV6-2 or TRBV6-3 combines with J gene TRBJ2-7; possibly TRBD1 or TRBD2 for D (6 bases each). The CDR3 totals 15 residues. V lost 0 bases and J 6 bases, leaving 15 bases between the germline ends. Germline CDR1 MNHEY, CDR2 SVGEGT. DNA for the CDR3: TGTGCCAGCAGTTACTCGACTCCGGAGGGGGTCGAGCAGTACTTC. The encoded protein is CASSYSTPEGVEQYF.

This clonotype was seen a few times. The chain employs TRBV6-2 or TRBV6-3 and TRBJ2-4, with TRBD2 matching over 14 bases. CDR3 length: 20 amino acids. CDR1 MNHEY and CDR2 SVGEGT come from the germline V gene. J was trimmed by 2 bases and V by 5 bases; bases with no gene match: 14. CDR3 DNA sequence: TGTGCCAGCAGTATCACGGCGGGACTAGCGGGAGAAAGAACCAAAAACATTCAGTACTTC. This encodes CASSITAGLAGERTKNIQYF.

The gene calls are TRBV21-1 and TRBJ2-1; the table's D call of TRBD1 was not tested on the DNA. TRBV21-1 is designated a pseudogene. This CDR3 region has 22 residues. The CDR3 here is CASSKPYQDRGPNPRGYNEQFF. For the CDR3, the DNA is TGTGCCAGCAGCAAACCTTATCAGGACAGGGGTCCCAATCCCCGTGGGTACAATGAGCAGTTCTTC.

This clonotype has at least ten counts. The chain couples TRBV10-3 to TRBJ1-5, with 7 bases matching TRBD1. The V gene's germline CDR1 is ENHRY and CDR2 SYGVKD. The CDR3 has 13 residues. Losses at the gene ends were 6 bases for V and 7 bases for J; bases not matched to a gene: 6. The CDR3 region is CAISDRVGQPQHF. The DNA for the CDR3 is TGTGCCATCAGCGACAGGGTGGGACAGCCCCAGCATTTT.